This TCR beta chain is from a study of blood T cell repertoires in COVID-19. Looking at the study overall: Sites across the United States, Italy and Spain contributed samples from acute and convalescent COVID-19. PBMCs, B-cell-depleted T cells, or T cells provided the cDNA or gDNA that made up the material.

This clone was seen a single time. As handled by the study authors: Estimation of nucleated cell counts relied on the amplification of reference gene primers. Method: immunoSEQ multiplex PCR; TCRdb's copy keeps in-frame clones and lacks some. V and J calls and clone size are given by that table; D and trimming were obtained from the DNA. This sample yields 65,000 or so clones, of which roughly four fifths are seen a single time; about 15% belongs to the top ten. The receptor was derived from a man at least 80 years old with acute or convalescent COVID-19. The material sequenced was peripheral blood.

Here the CDR3 reads CASRGTLVETQYF. CDR3 coding DNA: TGTGCCAGCAGGGGGACTTTGGTGGAGACCCAGTACTTC. The rearrangement uses TRBV2 and TRBJ2-5, with D possibly matching TRBD2 (6 bases). From germline, CDR1 is SNHLY and CDR2 FYNNEI. Deletions cut 6 bases from V and 5 bases from J, with 13 bases between. The CDR3 has 13 residues. Full variable domain (rest looked up from reference TRBV2 and TRBJ2-5): EPEVTQTPSHQVTQMGQEVILRCVPISNHLYFYWYRQILGQKVEFLVSFYNNEISEKSEIFDDQFSVERPDGSNFTLKIRSTKLEDSAMYFCASRGTLVETQYFGPGTRLLVL.